This T cell receptor beta chain was profiled in a study of blood T cell repertoires in COVID-19. All exposed participants met a person with COVID-19 within 2 weeks before entering the study. CDR1 is ENHRY, CDR2 SYGVKD, per germline. The CDR3 is made up of 15 amino acids. Per the original methods: Estimation of nucleated cell counts was performed using reference gene primer amplification. Clones were read by immunoSEQ multiplex PCR, and TCRdb kept only the in-frame ones, dropping some. The V and J calls and clone size were taken over from that table, and D and trimming were inferred from the DNA. Here the sample spans 350,000 to 500,000 clones, around nine tenths being singletons. Concerning this clone itself: The germline gene is not matched at one end of the junction; a read error may be the cause.

The specimen sequenced was PBMCs or T cells enriched from blood (not recorded which). This rearrangement joins TRBV10-3 to TRBJ2-1; TRBD2 matches 9 bases. This TCR was recovered from a woman in her late teens or twenties who had been exposed to COVID-19. The CDR3 loop is CAIGESGGSYNEQFF. The CDR3, as DNA: TGTGCCATCGGTGAAAGCGGGGGGTCCTACAATGAGCAGTTCTTC.